A selection of T cell receptor beta chains follows, all from one sample in a study of regulatory T cells in long-lasting Graves disease. Via MiXCR, TCRdb re-called the multiplex PCR reads, giving one row per CDR3 protein. This repertoire shows 650,000 to 850,000 distinct CDR3 sequences, about 32% found once; its top ten account for under 50%. Sequenced here: peripheral blood mononuclear cells (PBMCs), sampled when the disease was refractory, from a patient treated with antithyroid drugs. Every receptor here comes from a female donor with Graves disease. Both conserved end residues are part of each CDR3. Each record gives: CDR3 length, V gene, clone size, J gene, D gene, CDR3 DNA, CDR3 protein. A D gene is named only where the DNA matches it firmly. For some rows the clone size is stated as once, few or many, or as a class when expanded; others skip it.

>13|TRBV6-2/TRBV6-3|NA|TRBJ1-2|NA
TGTGCCAGCAGTTACGAACAGGGCTATGGCTACACCTTC
CASSYEQGYGYTF
>15|TRBV2|few|TRBJ2-1|NA
TGTGCCAGCAGTCTAGGGGGGTCCCCCTACAATGAGCAGTTCTTC
CASSLGGSPYNEQFF
>16|TRBV6-2/TRBV6-3|few|TRBJ2-5|NA
TGTGCCAGCAGTTATTCGAAGGGGAGGGGGCAAGAGACCCAGTACTTC
CASSYSKGRGQETQYF
>15|TRBV2|many|TRBJ1-4|TRBD1
TGTGCCAGCAGACCCGGGACAGGGGCTTCCCCAAAACTGTTTTTT
CASRPGTGASPKLFF
>14|TRBV30|few|TRBJ2-7|NA
TGTGCCTGGAGTCCGGGGGACAGCTCCTACGAGCAGTACTTC
CAWSPGDSSYEQYF
>14|TRBV6-1|NA|TRBJ2-7|NA
TGTGCCAGCAGCTCCTCCGCAGCGTCCTACGAGCAGTACTTC
CASSSSAASYEQYF
>15|TRBV20-1|few|TRBJ1-1|TRBD1
TGCAGTGCTAGAGACCGGGGGACAGGTGTCACTGAAGCTTTCTTT
CSARDRGTGVTEAFF
>14|TRBV5-5|NA|TRBJ2-7|NA
TGTGCCAGCAGCTTCGGGGATGTGGCCTACGAGCAGTACTTC
CASSFGDVAYEQYF
>17|TRBV20-1|NA|TRBJ1-4|NA
TGCAGTGCTAGGGGGGCCCGATTAGAAACAACTTGGGGAAAACTGTTTTTT
CSARGARLETTWGKLFF
>15|TRBV6-1|many|TRBJ2-5|NA
TGTGCCAGCAGTGAATGGGGGGGGCTCGGGCGGACCCAGTACTTC
CASSEWGGLGRTQYF
>14|TRBV7-2|NA|TRBJ2-7|NA
TGTGCCAGCAGCTTACCGGGACCCCTATACGAGCAGTACTTC
CASSLPGPLYEQYF
>16|TRBV27|NA|TRBJ2-7|NA
TGTGCCAGCAGTTTATCGACGGCCCATCTCTCCTACGAGCAGTACTTC
CASSLSTAHLSYEQYF
>11|TRBV28|NA|TRBJ1-2|NA
TGTGCCACCCCAGGGGAGGGTAGCTACACCTTC
CATPGEGSYTF
>14|TRBV6-1|NA|TRBJ2-7|TRBD1
TGTGCCAGCAGCCCAGGACAGGGCGGTAACGAGCAGTACTTC
CASSPGQGGNEQYF
>12|TRBV7-2|NA|TRBJ1-2|TRBD1
TGTGCCAGCAGCCTGGGACAGTCAGTGTACACCTTC
CASSLGQSVYTF
>15|TRBV6-1|few|TRBJ1-2|NA
TGTGCCAGCCTTGGAACGGACAGTAGGGACTATGGCTACACCTTC
CASLGTDSRDYGYTF
>16|TRBV7-3|NA|TRBJ2-1|TRBD2
TGTGCCAGCAGCTCGCGGACTAGCGGGAGGGACAATGAGCAGTTCTTC
CASSSRTSGRDNEQFF
>15|TRBV20-1|few|TRBJ2-7|NA
TGCAGTGCTAGAGATCGTTGGAAAATGGACTACGAGCAGTACTTC
CSARDRWKMDYEQYF
>15|TRBV27|NA|TRBJ1-6|NA
TGTGCCAGCAGTTTGAGGCCGGACGGGCCTTTACCCCTCCACTTT
CASSLRPDGPLPLHF
>12|TRBV30|NA|TRBJ1-1|TRBD1
TGTGCCTGGGGCCTAGGGGGCCCTGAAGCTTTCTTT
CAWGLGGPEAFF
>14|TRBV5-1|NA|TRBJ1-6|NA
TGCGCCAGCAGCTTGGATTTGGCGGCTTCACCCCTCCACTTT
CASSLDLAASPLHF
>14|TRBV19|NA|TRBJ1-2|TRBD1
TGTGCCAGTAGGCTACAGGGGGGTAACTATGGCTACACCTTC
CASRLQGGNYGYTF
>16|TRBV6-1|NA|TRBJ2-5|TRBD1
TGTGCCAGCAGTGGCTCCACAGGGGGCTATCAAGAGACCCAGTACTTC
CASSGSTGGYQETQYF
>14|TRBV20-1|few|TRBJ1-5|NA
TGCAGTGCTAGAGGGGAGTATGGCAATCAGCCCCAGCATTTT
CSARGEYGNQPQHF
>14|TRBV28|many|TRBJ2-7|NA
TGTGCCGTCTCATTGTCGGCTAGCTCCTACGAGCAGTACTTC
CAVSLSASSYEQYF
>14|TRBV5-4|NA|TRBJ2-5|NA
TGTGCCAGCAGCTCATGGCGAGCCGGAGAGACCCAGTACTTC
CASSSWRAGETQYF
>13|TRBV20-1|many|TRBJ1-2|NA
TGCAGTGCTAGAGATGGAGGGATCTATGGCTACACCTTC
CSARDGGIYGYTF
>13|TRBV20-1|NA|TRBJ2-7|NA
TGCAGTGCTGAACAGGCACGGGCGATCGAGCAGTACTTC
CSAEQARAIEQYF
>15|TRBV6-4|NA|TRBJ1-1|NA
TGTGCCAGCAGTCCCGGGACATTAATGAACACTGAAGCTTTCTTT
CASSPGTLMNTEAFF
>14|TRBV20-1|few|TRBJ1-2|NA
TGCAGTCCCGAGGGGCAGGGGAGGGGCTATGGCTACACCTTC
CSPEGQGRGYGYTF
>15|TRBV5-6|NA|TRBJ1-5|NA
TGTGCCAGCAGCTTGGAGGCGGCACCGCGGGAGCCCCAGCATTTT
CASSLEAAPREPQHF
>16|TRBV11-2|few|TRBJ1-2|NA
TGTGCCAGCAGCTCCCGACCCCTGGGGGCTAGCTATGGCTACACCTTC
CASSSRPLGASYGYTF
>15|TRBV11-2|NA|TRBJ2-1|NA
TGTGCCAGCAGCTTAGTGGTGGGGCCCTACAATGAGCAGTTCTTC
CASSLVVGPYNEQFF
>14|TRBV7-2|few|TRBJ1-1|NA
TGTGCCAGCAGCTCCCCGCAGAGGAGCACTGAAGCTTTCTTT
CASSSPQRSTEAFF
>13|TRBV2|NA|TRBJ2-7|NA
TGTGCCAGCAGTGCGTGGGCAGGGTCCGAGCAGTACTTC
CASSAWAGSEQYF
>15|TRBV6-1|NA|TRBJ2-5|TRBD1
TGTGCCAGCAGCCCCGGGACAGGGGCGGGAGAGACCCAGTACTTC
CASSPGTGAGETQYF
>16|TRBV7-2|NA|TRBJ1-6|NA
TGTGCCAGCAGCTTAGTCCCAACAGGGAATTATTCACCCCTCCACTTT
CASSLVPTGNYSPLHF
>15|TRBV7-2|NA|TRBJ1-4|NA
TGTGCCAGCAGCTTAGACAGCGGGGCCCGTGAAAAACTGTTTTTT
CASSLDSGAREKLFF
>17|TRBV27|once|TRBJ2-5|TRBD1
TGTGCCAGCAGTTTAGGGGACAGGGCAGTAGGATTAGAGACCCAGTACTTC
CASSLGDRAVGLETQYF
>13|TRBV7-9|few|TRBJ2-7|TRBD1
TGTGCCAGCAAGACAGGGTCGTCCTACGAGCAGTACTTC
CASKTGSSYEQYF
>13|TRBV18|NA|TRBJ1-2|NA
TGTGCCAGCAGCCACAGGGCGGACTATGGCTACACCTTC
CASSHRADYGYTF
>17|TRBV27|few|TRBJ1-1|NA
TGTGCCAGCAGTCTCCTGACTTCGGGACCCAGGAACACTGAAGCTTTCTTT
CASSLLTSGPRNTEAFF
>14|TRBV6-2/TRBV6-3|few|TRBJ1-3|TRBD1
TGTGCCAGCAGTTACCTGACAGGGTATGCGGGCATATATTTT
CASSYLTGYAGIYF
>14|TRBV19|NA|TRBJ2-3|NA
TGTGCCAGTGGGTGGGGGCCTAGCACAGATACGCAGTATTTT
CASGWGPSTDTQYF
>15|TRBV7-6|NA|TRBJ2-7|NA
TGTGCCAGCAGCTTAGGGAGGGACCGTGGTCACGAGCAGTACTTC
CASSLGRDRGHEQYF
>11|TRBV28|many|TRBJ1-1|NA
TGTGCCAGCAGTGACCTCTATGAAGCTTTCTTT
CASSDLYEAFF
>15|TRBV7-9|NA|TRBJ2-7|NA
TGTGCCAGCAGCTTTAGGGCGGAAACCTCCTACGAGCAGTACTTC
CASSFRAETSYEQYF
>14|TRBV6-1|few|TRBJ1-2|NA
TGTGCCAGCAGCCCCGGACACTCCAACTATGGCTACACCTTC
CASSPGHSNYGYTF
>16|TRBV6-2/TRBV6-3|NA|TRBJ2-3|NA
TGTGCCAGCAGTTACTATCATCGCAGGGCCGGAGATACGCAGTATTTT
CASSYYHRRAGDTQYF